The 19 T cell receptor beta chains listed next were all sequenced from one sample in a study of cytomegalovirus exposure and HLA in healthy donors. The study ran its PCR with 60 Vbeta and 13 Jbeta primers. Only in-frame clones appear in the TCRdb table, and some are missing; sequencing was by immunoSEQ multiplex PCR. This table has 80,000 to 95,000 clones, roughly 60% appearing once. Sequencing was done on a sample of PBMCs. Receptors originate from a human donor in good health.

J is TRBJ2-3 and V is TRBV6-5; D gene ambiguous. The CDR3 is 14 amino acids. V lost 2 bases and J lost 2, with 8 bases in between. Germline V gene lookup returns CDR1 MNHEY and CDR2 SVGAGI. The CDR3 reads CASSYREYTDTQYF. Written as DNA, the CDR3 is TGTGCCAGCAGTTACAGAGAGTACACAGATACGCAGTATTTT.

The chain employs TRBV15 and TRBJ2-6; TRBD1 aligns across 8 bases. Trimming removed 5 bases from V and 10 bases from J; junction bases left unmatched: 10. Germline V gene data show CDR1 as LNHNV and CDR2 as YYDKDF (reference sequence). CDR3 length: 15 residues. CDR3 sequence reads: CATSPDRGVRNVLTF. Here the CDR3 DNA reads TGTGCCACCAGCCCCGACAGGGGAGTTCGGAACGTCCTGACTTTC.

This clone was found once. This chain uses TRBV6-1 with TRBJ1-4; perhaps TRBD1 as D (5 bases). Germline CDR1 and CDR2: MNHNS and SASEGT. V was clipped by 4 bases and J by 8 bases, with 17 bases between them. This CDR3 region has 15 residues. The CDR3 DNA sequence: TGTGCCAGCAGTGCTAACCGGGGGAGGGTCGAAAAACTGTTTTTT. This translates into CASSANRGRVEKLFF.

The chain is built from TRBV5-5 and TRBJ2-3; the match to TRBD2 covers 9 bases. The V gene end was trimmed by 4 bases and the J gene end by 6 bases; junction bases not matched to a gene: 9. CDR1 is SGHKS and CDR2 is YYEKEE in the germline V gene (reference sequence). The CDR3 contains 15 residues. The CDR3 region has the DNA TGTGCCAGCAGCACCGGGACTAGCTCTTTCGATACGCAGTATTTT. It codes for CASSTGTSSFDTQYF.

The rearrangement joins TRBV19 to TRBJ1-3; 10 bases agree with TRBD1. CDR1 is LNHDA and CDR2 is SQIVND in the germline V gene (reference sequence). The CDR3 has 14 amino acids. The J segment lost 7 bases and the V segment lost 4 bases, leaving 4 bases of the junction unmatched. This chain's CDR3 is CASSKTGGANTIYF. In DNA, the CDR3 is TGTGCCAGTAGTAAGACAGGGGGCGCGAACACCATATATTTT.

The genes are TRBV5-4 and TRBJ2-3; 7 positions match TRBD1. The ends lost 3 bases at V and 5 bases at J; junction bases unmatched: 18. The CDR3 totals 18 residues. Looked up from germline, CDR1 is SGHNT and CDR2 is YYREEE (reference sequence). Written as DNA, the CDR3 is TGTGCCAGCAGCTCGTCCCGGGACAGCATGGGGGCCATAGATACGCAGTATTTT. As protein: CASSSSRDSMGAIDTQYF. The variable domain in full, completed from reference TRBV5-4 and TRBJ2-3, reads ETGVTQSPTHLIKTRGQQVTLRCSSQSGHNTVSWYQQALGQGPQFIFQYYREEENGRGNFPPRFSGLQFPNYSSELNVNALELDDSALYLCASSSSRDSMGAIDTQYFGPGTRLTVL.

This rearrangement joins TRBV19 to TRBJ2-7, with 8 nucleotides matching TRBD1. Germline CDR1 reads LNHDA; CDR2 reads SQIVND (reference sequence). The CDR3 totals 15 residues. V gave up 5 bases and J gave up 1 base; unmatched junction bases: 7. The chain's CDR3 is CASSAGQAGSYEQYF. Here the CDR3 DNA reads TGTGCCAGTAGTGCGGGACAGGCGGGGTCCTACGAGCAGTACTTC.

This rearrangement joins TRBV19 to TRBJ1-2; 9 bases map to TRBD1. Germline CDR1 and CDR2: LNHDA and SQIVND (reference sequence). The length of the CDR3 is 15 residues. Trimming removed 4 bases from V and 4 bases from J; junction bases left unmatched: 7. The DNA for the CDR3 is TGTGCCAGTAGTACTCGGGACAGGGCTCCCTATGGCTACACCTTC. The encoded protein is CASSTRDRAPYGYTF. Supplemented by reference TRBV19 and TRBJ1-2, the full variable domain reads DGGITQSPKYLFRKEGQNVTLSCEQNLNHDAMYWYRQDPGQGLRLIYYSQIVNDFQKGDIAEGYSVSREKKESFPLTVTSAQKNPTAFYLCASSTRDRAPYGYTFGSGTRLTVV.

V gene TRBV5-1 combines with J gene TRBJ1-1; 8 positions match TRBD1. Germline CDR1 is SGHRS and CDR2 is YFSETQ. With 5 bases clipped from V and 1 base from J, the junction kept 4 bases outside the gene matches. This CDR3 is built from 14 residues. CDR3 DNA: TGCGCCAGCAGGCAGGGGGCGGAGAACACTGAAGCTTTCTTT. Translating gives CASRQGAENTEAFF.

The V gene is TRBV6-5, the J gene TRBJ2-3, with D possibly being TRBD2 (7 bases). CDR3 length: 15 amino acids. Germline lookup yields CDR1 MNHEY and CDR2 SVGAGI. V was trimmed by 7 bases and J by 4 bases, leaving 18 bases between them. The CDR3 DNA sequence: TGTGCCAGCACCCGTAGGGGGGGCTGGTCAGATACGCAGTATTTT. Protein sequence: CASTRRGGWSDTQYF.

The table lists this clone with a few counts. V and J are TRBV7-8 and TRBJ1-2; the D is unclear. Germline V lookup: CDR1 SGHVS, CDR2 FQNEAQ. This CDR3 has 15 residues. V was shortened by 5 bases and J by 2 bases, with 15 bases between the two germline ends. The CDR3 sequence is CASSQVRVANYGYTF. DNA for the CDR3: TGTGCCAGCAGCCAAGTCCGGGTGGCGAACTATGGCTACACCTTC.

The genes are TRBV7-3 and TRBJ2-3, with 16 bases aligning to TRBD2. CDR1 is SGHTA, CDR2 FQGTGA, per germline. J gave up 4 bases and V 6 bases, and 7 bases lay outside the gene matches. The CDR3 is 17 residues long. In DNA form, the CDR3 reads TGTGCCAGCAGTCCTCCGGGACTAGCGGGGGGGTCAGATACGCAGTATTTT. Encoded protein: CASSPPGLAGGSDTQYF.

Only a few counts were recorded for this clone. V usage is TRBV4-3 and J usage is TRBJ1-2; possibly TRBD1 for D (6 bases). The CDR3 covers 15 residues. V dropped 0 bases and J dropped 4 bases, with 12 bases sitting between them. The germline CDR1 and CDR2 sequences are LGHNA and YSLEER. Written as DNA, the CDR3 is TGCGCCAGCAGCCAAGACTATCAGGGGCCCTATGGCTACACCTTC. Its protein is CASSQDYQGPYGYTF.

The chain joins TRBV30 to TRBJ1-3, with D hard to call. V was pared by 2 bases and J by 0 bases, with 11 bases between. The germline V gene encodes CDR1 GTSNPN and CDR2 SVGIG (reference sequence). This CDR3 has 15 residues. CDR3 in amino acids: CAWSYIPRSGNTIYF. The CDR3 bases are TGTGCCTGGAGTTATATACCGCGCTCTGGAAACACCATATATTTT.

The chain couples TRBV5-1 to TRBJ2-5; 8 bases agree with TRBD1. Losses at the gene ends were 3 bases for V and 3 bases for J; bases not matched to a gene: 7. CDR1 is SGHRS and CDR2 is YFSETQ in the germline V gene. The CDR3 sequence is 15 residues long. The CDR3: CASSSTGTGEETQYF. As DNA, the CDR3 is TGCGCCAGCAGCTCCACCGGGACAGGAGAAGAGACCCAGTACTTC.

This clone has just a few counts. This chain joins TRBV5-1 and TRBJ1-1; D uncertain. CDR1 and CDR2 from the germline V gene are SGHRS and YFSETQ. The V end lost 4 bases, the J end lost 7 bases, and 17 bases lay between the germline ends. The CDR3 is 14 amino acids. DNA for the CDR3: TGCGCCAGCAGCCTGGAACCGGCGGGGAGTGAAGCTTTCTTT. Translating it yields CASSLEPAGSEAFF.

The gene calls are TRBV5-6 and TRBJ2-6; D is unclear. CDR1 is SGHDT, CDR2 YYEEEE, per germline. Trimming pared 2 bases from V and 0 bases from J, leaving 3 bases between. CDR3 length equals 14 residues. The CDR3 DNA reads as TGTGCCAGCAGCTTCCTCTCTGGGGCCAACGTCCTGACTTTC. It encodes CASSFLSGANVLTF.

The chain is built from TRBV15 and TRBJ2-7; a possible D gene is TRBD2 (5 bases). The CDR3 contains 15 residues. The V end lost 1 base, the J end lost 5 bases, and 15 bases lay between the germline ends. The germline V gene encodes CDR1 LNHNV and CDR2 YYDKDF (reference sequence). CDR3: CATSRVEGFLDEQYF. In DNA form, the CDR3 reads TGTGCCACCAGCAGAGTAGAGGGTTTCTTGGACGAGCAGTACTTC.

The chain has TRBV29-1 and TRBJ1-3; D not resolved. V lost 6 bases, J lost 2 bases, and 8 bases lay in between. CDR1 is SQVTM and CDR2 is ANQGSEA in the germline V gene. CDR3 length: 12 residues. The CDR3 here is CSVVQTGNTIYF. CDR3 coding DNA: TGCAGCGTGGTCCAGACTGGAAACACCATATATTTT.